This T cell receptor beta chain is from a study of OX40 agonist ivuxolimab in advanced cancers. Whole-study context: Every 2 weeks, patients got intravenous ivuxolimab at one of six dose levels (0.01-10 mg/kg). Study-level findings and limits: Expanded clones belonging to CD8+ T cells outnumbered, on average, those of CD4+.

J gave up 3 bases and V 1 base, and 5 bases lay outside the gene matches. CDR3 length equals 16 residues. Germline V gene data show CDR1 as SGHVS and CDR2 as FQNEAQ. Turning to this clone: Its cognate antigen is unknown.

The method was immunoSEQ multiplex PCR; TCRdb's version includes in-frame clones alone and lacks a portion of them. There are 75,000 to 100,000 clones in the sample; roughly 80% occur only once, and less than 5.5% lies in the top ten. This specimen consisted of CD4+ or CD8+ T cells sorted from blood, obtained in a trial of the OX40 agonist ivuxolimab. This receptor was obtained from an adult with an advanced solid tumor such as melanoma, head and neck, liver or kidney cancer. This chain uses TRBV7-8 with TRBJ2-1; 8 nucleotides agree with TRBD2. The CDR3: CASSLGASGLYNEQFF. In DNA, the CDR3 is TGTGCCAGCAGCTTAGGCGCTAGCGGGCTCTACAATGAGCAGTTCTTC.